Listed below are T cell receptor beta chains from one sample, sequenced in a study of blood T cell repertoires in COVID-19. Some clones are missing from TCRdb's copy, which holds only in-frame ones; the method was immunoSEQ multiplex PCR. The repertoire holds approximately 240,000 clones, 80% to 95% seen once, with 0.8% to 0.95% in the top ten. Source material: peripheral blood. These receptor sequences come from a man under 40 with COVID-19, enrolled during active disease. CDR3s include the opening cysteine and the closing phenylalanine or tryptophan. The order of the fields is J gene, V gene, clone size, CDR3 protein. Some rows mark clone size as missing; the rest say once, few, many or name a class of expanded clone.

TRBJ1-5 | TRBV5-5 | NA | CASSLGGGSGGGNQPQHF
TRBJ1-5 | TRBV4-2 | NA | CASSQDGSGWQPQHF
TRBJ1-2 | TRBV5-1 | NA | CASSSGWSWLYTF
TRBJ2-6 | TRBV5-1 | once | CASSPGQGRANVLTF
TRBJ1-2 | TRBV10-3 | NA | CASAEANYGYTF
TRBJ2-5 | TRBV2 | NA | CASSAGRAQETQYF
TRBJ1-2 | TRBV5-4 | once | CASSLDGRRPNYGYTF
TRBJ1-5 | TRBV15 | NA | CATSRDSGGPQPQHF
TRBJ1-6 | TRBV9 | NA | CASSGRVEAFNNSPLHF
TRBJ1-3 | TRBV30 | NA | CAWRGSSGNTIYF
TRBJ2-7 | TRBV6-5 | NA | CASSSTGYEQYF
TRBJ1-4 | TRBV5-1 | once | CASSRGGQSNEKLFF
TRBJ2-5 | TRBV5-1 | NA | CASSLGDREVETQYF
TRBJ2-1 | TRBV27 | NA | CASSKGQGRGNEQFF
TRBJ1-1 | TRBV5-1 | NA | CASTRLSTNTEAFF
TRBJ1-1 | TRBV5-1 | NA | CASSLGAGGAPEAFF